This T cell receptor beta chain was identified during a study of response to subunit inactivated influenza vaccine. Germline V lookup: CDR1 SGHAT, CDR2 FQDESV (reference sequence). This CDR3 has 14 residues. J was trimmed by 2 bases and V by 4 bases; bases with no gene match: 4. TCRdb passed the RT-PCR reads through MiXCR, listing each CDR3 protein once. This table has about 540,000 distinct CDR3 sequences, approximately 22% appearing once. This same sample was also taken into another study, of T cells expressing NK-cell markers. As that study records: The TCR beta cDNA came from 5'RACE template switching with UMIs. CD3+CD56+NKG2C+, CD3+CD56+NKG2C- and CD3+CD56-NKG2C+ T cells, once sorted, supplied the TCR beta repertoires. HCMV serostatus: seven of eight sequenced donors positive, one negative. For four donors, these clonotypes were likewise the leading ones in the CD3+CD56-NKG2C+ fraction. The study did not resolve the HCMV specificity of expanded NKG2C+ T cell clones.

This clonotype originated in a man aged 50-59 years who received an inactivated influenza vaccine. This chain uses TRBV11-1 with TRBJ2-7; TRBD2 matches at 8 bases. The sequenced sample was CD4+ T cells sorted from PBMCs, obtained 11 to 12 days after vaccination. The CDR3 loop is CASSYSGMAYEQYF. Written as DNA, the CDR3 is TGTGCCAGCAGCTATAGCGGGATGGCCTACGAGCAGTACTTC.